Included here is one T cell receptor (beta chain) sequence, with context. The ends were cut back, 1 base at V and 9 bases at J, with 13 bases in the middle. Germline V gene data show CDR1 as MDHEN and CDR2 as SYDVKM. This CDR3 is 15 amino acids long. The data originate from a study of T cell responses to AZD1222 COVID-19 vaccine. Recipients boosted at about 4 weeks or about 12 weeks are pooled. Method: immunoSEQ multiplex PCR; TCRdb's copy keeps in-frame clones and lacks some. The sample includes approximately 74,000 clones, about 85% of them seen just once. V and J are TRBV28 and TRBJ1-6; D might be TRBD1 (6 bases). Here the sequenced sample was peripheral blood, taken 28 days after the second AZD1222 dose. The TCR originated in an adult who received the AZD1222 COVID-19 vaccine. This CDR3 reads CASSLSGERGSPLHF. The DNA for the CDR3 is TGTGCCAGCAGTTTATCAGGGGAGAGGGGTTCACCCCTCCACTTT.